This record covers a single TCR beta chain. This sample is drawn from a study of beta chain features in type 1 diabetes. V trimming: 0 bases; J trimming: 0 bases; junction bases outside the gene matches: 3. Germline lookup yields CDR1 MGHRA and CDR2 YSYEKL. This CDR3 comprises 17 residues. Reverse transcription of all isolated RNA meant that expressed TCRB transcripts were sequenced. Libraries were prepared by immunoSEQ multiplex PCR; TCRdb keeps only in-frame clonotypes and omits some of them. This table has 500,000 to 700,000 clones, roughly a sixth appearing once. Sequencing was performed on naive CD4+ T cells from blood. This sequence joins TRBV4-1 and TRBJ2-2; 8 bases fit TRBD1. This sequence was found in a man younger than 35 in good health. CDR3 nucleotides: TGCGCCAGCAGCCAAGAGGGCAGGGGGCCGAACACCGGGGAGCTGTTTTTT. Amino acids: CASSQEGRGPNTGELFF.